Listed below are T cell receptor beta chains from one sample, sequenced in a study of vaccination effects on CD4 cells after COVID-19. Sequencing was performed with immunoSEQ multiplex PCR; in TCRdb, only in-frame clones are kept and a portion is missing. The sample lists about 58,000 clones, around three quarters occurring once. These TCRs' antigens remain unknown. Sequenced here: CD4+ T cells from PBMCs cultured without peptide, sampled before COVID-19 vaccination. The receptors come from a human donor who received a COVID-19 vaccine. The CDR3 runs from the conserved cysteine through the conserved F or W. D genes are given only for firm matches. Rows give clone size only sometimes, using once, few, many, or a class for an expanded clone.

J	D	size	V	DNA	CDR3
TRBJ2-3	-	-	TRBV7-8	TGTGCCAGCAGCTTAGAGACATCCACAGATACGCAGTATTTT	CASSLETSTDTQYF
TRBJ1-3	-	-	TRBV12-5	TGTGCTAGTGGTTTGGGACACGGAAACACCATATATTTT	CASGLGHGNTIYF
TRBJ1-5	-	-	TRBV2	TGTGCCAGCAGTGATAACAGCCTTCAGCCCCAGCATTTT	CASSDNSLQPQHF
TRBJ1-4	-	few	TRBV5-1	TGCGCCAGCAGCTTAAACAGGGCCAACACCGAAAAACTGTTTTTT	CASSLNRANTEKLFF
TRBJ1-5	-	-	TRBV11-1	TGTGCCAGCAGCTTAGTACGCAATCAGCCCCAGCATTTT	CASSLVRNQPQHF
TRBJ1-4	-	-	TRBV7-2	TGTGCCAGCAGCTTTCCCCAGGGCGGCTTTGAAAAACTGTTTTTT	CASSFPQGGFEKLFF
TRBJ2-1	-	-	TRBV19	TGTGCCAGTAGCAGCCCCCTACCCGGGGGTGAGCAGTTCTTC	CASSSPLPGGEQFF
TRBJ1-4	-	-	TRBV25-1	TGTGCCAGCAGTGAAGGCGGTGCAACTAATGAAAAACTGTTTTTT	CASSEGGATNEKLFF
TRBJ1-4	-	-	TRBV5-4	TGTGCCAGCAGCTTGGGCGGGGCAACTAATGAAAAACTGTTTTTT	CASSLGGATNEKLFF
TRBJ1-5	-	-	TRBV19	TGTGCCAGTTCATTGTGGGGTCCCCAGCCCCAGCATTTT	CASSLWGPQPQHF
TRBJ1-2	TRBD1	-	TRBV6-1	TGTGCCAGCAGTGAATTATGGGGACAGGGGGGTGGCTACACCTTC	CASSELWGQGGGYTF
TRBJ1-5	-	-	TRBV6-5	TGTGCCAGCAGTACCCATCGATATCAGCCCCAGCATTTT	CASSTHRYQPQHF
TRBJ2-5	TRBD1	-	TRBV3-1/TRBV3-2	TGTGCCAGCAGCCCGGGTGGGACAGGGTGGGTAGAGACCCAGTACTTC	CASSPGGTGWVETQYF
TRBJ1-3	-	few	TRBV5-1	TGCGCCAGCAGGGATGGGGCCTCTGGAAACACCATATATTTT	CASRDGASGNTIYF
TRBJ2-3	TRBD2	-	TRBV7-9	TGTGCCAGCAGCTTACCGGGACTAGCGGGGGGCGCAGATACGCAGTATTTT	CASSLPGLAGGADTQYF
TRBJ2-1	TRBD2	-	TRBV7-3	TGTGCCAGCAGCTCTCTCCCGGGGGGGTCCTATGAGCAGTTCTTC	CASSSLPGGSYEQFF